Each of the 20 T cell receptor beta chains below was sequenced from the same sample in a study of human T cells and chemical hapten exposure. Time point noted: pre-sensitization, week 0. Treatment: therapeutic diphenylcyclopropenone sensitization with weekly scalp DPC. TCRdb reanalysed the RACE reads using MiXCR and keeps one entry per CDR3 protein. Among 300,000 to 400,000 distinct CDR3 sequences listed, 4% to 6% were seen once. This specimen consisted of whole blood, obtained in connection with sensitization to the hapten diphenylcyclopropenone (DPC). These receptors were obtained from a woman aged 45-65 years with alopecia areata. Some clones in this sample may be carry-over from other donors' samples.

This clonotype was recorded many times. The chain couples TRBV9 to TRBJ2-1; unclear D gene. The germline V gene encodes CDR1 SGDLS and CDR2 YYNGEE. CDR3 size: 13 residues. V was trimmed by 3 bases and J by 2 bases, leaving 6 bases between them. The CDR3 region is CASSADPYNEQFF. CDR3 nucleotide sequence: TGTGCCAGCAGCGCTGACCCCTACAATGAGCAGTTCTTC.

The table lists this clonotype with a few counts. The chain joins TRBV20-1 to TRBJ2-1, with TRBD2 matching over 12 bases. CDR1 DFQATT and CDR2 SNEGSKA come from the germline V gene (reference sequence). V was clipped by 6 bases and J by 0 bases; unmatched bases: 6. This CDR3 spans 16 amino acids. Here the CDR3 reads CSAAGLAGRSYNEQFF. In DNA, the CDR3 is TGCAGTGCCGCCGGACTAGCGGGACGCTCCTACAATGAGCAGTTCTTC.

The genes are TRBV28 and TRBJ2-3; D perhaps matches TRBD2 (6 bases). This CDR3 region has 14 residues. CDR1 is MDHEN and CDR2 is SYDVKM in the germline V gene. The germline V and J ends were trimmed by 2 bases and 3 bases, with 9 bases remaining between them. The CDR3 loop reads CASSLRTTTDTQYF. The CDR3 DNA follows: TGTGCCAGCAGTTTAAGGACTACAACAGATACGCAGTATTTT.

In this sample, this clonotype turned up many times. CDR3 amino acids: CASSNPPGEPQHF. The CDR3 DNA follows: TGTGCCAGCAGTAACCCCCCAGGGGAGCCCCAGCATTTT. The rearrangement links TRBV12-3 or TRBV12-4 to TRBJ1-5, with D possibly being TRBD1 (6 bases). The V and J ends lost 5 bases and 8 bases respectively, with 13 bases between them. The CDR3 is 13 amino acids.

This clonotype was detected many times. V gene TRBV6-2 or TRBV6-3 combines with J gene TRBJ2-7; D not certain. CDR1 and CDR2 from the germline V gene are MNHEY and SVGEGT. Trimming cost V 4 bases and J 3 bases, with 10 bases left between them. There are 13 residues in the CDR3. CDR3 loop: CASSFLADYEQYF. CDR3 DNA: TGTGCCAGCAGTTTCTTGGCGGACTACGAGCAGTACTTC.

Ten or more counts support this clonotype. V is TRBV4-2 and J is TRBJ2-7, with 9 bases that match TRBD1. CDR1 and CDR2 (germline): LGHNA, YNFKEQ. Trimming removed 3 bases from V and 4 bases from J; junction bases left unmatched: 4. This CDR3 has 14 amino acids. The CDR3 region is CASSQGGQGYEQYF. The CDR3 bases are TGTGCCAGCAGCCAGGGGGGACAGGGATACGAGCAGTACTTC.

This clonotype was counted many times. The DNA of the CDR3 is TGTGCCAGCAGTCTACAGCCGGATAATTCACCCCTCCACTTT. It specifies CASSLQPDNSPLHF. This chain uses TRBV27 with TRBJ1-6; D is undetermined. The CDR3 consists of 14 residues. Trimming stripped 5 bases from V and 5 bases from J, with 10 bases between. The germline V gene has CDR1 MNHEY and CDR2 SMNVEV (reference sequence).

This clonotype was detected a few times. This chain links TRBV6-6 with TRBJ2-3; 7 bases map to TRBD1. Germline lookup yields CDR1 MNHNY and CDR2 SVGAGI (reference sequence). The CDR3 is made up of 13 amino acids. V was pared by 11 bases and J by 1 base, with 6 bases of the junction left unmatched. The CDR3 sequence: CAGGGQGTDTQYF. CDR3 DNA: TGTGCCGGCGGCGGACAGGGCACAGATACGCAGTATTTT.

This clonotype has ten or more counts. This chain connects TRBV27 to TRBJ2-3; the match to TRBD2 covers 9 bases. The junction had 9 bases not matched to a gene; V was cut back by 7 bases and J by 4 bases. This CDR3 is 15 amino acids long. In germline, CDR1 is MNHEY, CDR2 SMNVEV (reference sequence). Here the CDR3 DNA reads TGTGCCAGCACTAATAGCGGGGGCGAAGCAGATACGCAGTATTTT. As protein: CASTNSGGEADTQYF.

This clonotype appeared many times. This rearrangement joins TRBV7-6 to TRBJ1-1, with D hard to call. The CDR3 length is 13 residues. Trimming removed 8 bases from V and 7 bases from J, with 17 bases in between. Germline V CDR1 and CDR2: SGHVS, FNYEAQ. CDR3 loop: CASRSGGNSEAFF. The CDR3 DNA follows: TGTGCCAGCCGTTCGGGCGGAAATAGTGAAGCTTTCTTT.

This clonotype turned up a few times. V gene TRBV10-3 combines with J gene TRBJ2-7; the match to TRBD2 covers 12 bases. V lost 7 bases and J lost 2; bases outside the gene matches: 9. The CDR3 runs 16 residues. The germline V gene encodes CDR1 ENHRY and CDR2 SYGVKD. DNA of the CDR3: TGTGCCATCATGCCGACTAGCGGGAGAGGGGCCTACGAGCAGTACTTC. It encodes CAIMPTSGRGAYEQYF.

The chain couples TRBV5-6 to TRBJ1-3, with 8 positions matching TRBD1. The germline gives CDR1 SGHDT, CDR2 YYEEEE. After removal of 4 bases from V and 4 bases from J, the junction contained 10 bases not matched to a gene. The CDR3 is 16 amino acids. This CDR3 reads CASSIRAGTGGNTIYF. The CDR3 bases are TGTGCCAGCAGCATTCGGGCAGGGACAGGAGGAAACACCATATATTTT.

At least ten counts were recorded for this clonotype. This rearrangement joins TRBV7-8 to TRBJ2-1, with 10 bases that match TRBD1. Germline values: CDR1 SGHVS, CDR2 FQNEAQ. The CDR3 spans 16 residues. With 1 base clipped from V and 3 bases from J, the junction kept 3 bases outside the gene matches. The CDR3 loop is CASSLETGGVYNEQFF. The CDR3 DNA reads as TGTGCCAGCAGCTTAGAGACAGGGGGCGTCTACAATGAGCAGTTCTTC.

This clonotype came up many times. CDR3: CASSPDPYGQFF. CDR3 nucleotide sequence: TGTGCCAGCTCACCTGACCCATATGGGCAGTTCTTC. The rearrangement links TRBV18 to TRBJ2-1; D ambiguous. The CDR3 runs to 12 residues. V shed 3 bases and J shed 12 bases, with 12 bases lying between them. CDR1 KGHSH and CDR2 LQKENI come from the germline V gene.

The sample holds a few counts of this clonotype. The genes are TRBV21-1 and TRBJ1-1. TRBV21-1 is a pseudogene locus. The CDR3 is 13 amino acids. This chain's CDR3 is CASSKVQYTEAFF. CDR3 DNA sequence: TGTGCCAGCAGCAAAGTTCAATACACTGAAGCTTTCTTT.

This clonotype was seen a handful of times. The rearrangement uses TRBV28 and TRBJ1-1; a possible D gene is TRBD1 (5 bases). There are 14 residues in the CDR3. The germline V gene encodes CDR1 MDHEN and CDR2 SYDVKM. The V and J ends lost 6 bases and 3 bases respectively, with 14 bases between them. The CDR3 DNA sequence: TGTGCCAGCAGAGGTATTCAGGGTGACACTGAAGCTTTCTTT. Its translation: CASRGIQGDTEAFF.

The J gene is TRBJ1-1, the V gene TRBV11-2, with unresolved D. CDR1 and CDR2 from the germline V gene are SGHAT and FQNNGV. This CDR3 has 15 residues. The germline V and J ends were trimmed by 1 base and 5 bases, with 14 bases remaining between them. The CDR3 region has the DNA TGTGCCAGCAGCTTAGGAGAAGCCCTGCGGACTGAAGCTTTCTTT. Translating it yields CASSLGEALRTEAFF.

This clonotype came up a few times. The CDR3 sequence is CASSQGQGIYNEQFF. In nucleotides, the CDR3 is TGCGCCAGCAGCCAAGGTCAGGGGATTTACAATGAGCAGTTCTTC. The genes are TRBV4-3 and TRBJ2-1, with D perhaps TRBD1 (6 bases). CDR1 and CDR2 (germline): LGHNA, YSLEER. The CDR3 sequence is 15 residues long. V lost 1 base, J lost 4 bases, and 11 bases lay in between.

In its sample, this clonotype was seen many times. The V and J genes are TRBV28 and TRBJ2-7; D remains ambiguous. V dropped 8 bases and J dropped 2 bases, with 16 bases sitting between them. This CDR3 has 14 residues. Germline values: CDR1 MDHEN, CDR2 SYDVKM. The CDR3 spells CASQAQVPPYEQYF. The CDR3 DNA sequence: TGTGCCAGCCAGGCCCAGGTCCCCCCCTACGAGCAGTACTTC.

This clonotype appeared many times. V usage is TRBV9 and J usage is TRBJ1-5; D possibly corresponds to TRBD1 (5 bases). Germline CDR1 SGDLS, CDR2 YYNGEE. The CDR3 spans 16 residues. Between the trimmed V and J ends, which lost 1 base and 6 bases, there was a span of 17 bases. DNA of the CDR3: TGTGCCAGCAGCGTAAGAACAGTGGAGCAGGGTCAGCCCCAGCATTTT. Translating it yields CASSVRTVEQGQPQHF.